This T cell receptor (beta chain) was documented in a study of cytomegalovirus exposure and HLA in healthy donors. Study background: HLA-typed donors contributed approximately 92 million unique TCRs, which were held in an early data release.

CDR1 MNHNS and CDR2 SASEGT come from the germline V gene. V lost 3 bases, J lost 2 bases, and 13 bases lay in between. The CDR3 runs to 15 residues. 60 Vbeta and 13 Jbeta primers were used in PCR. Sequenced by immunoSEQ multiplex PCR; TCRdb stores in-frame clones only, minus some. The sample has approximately 150,000 clones, under 90% seen once. Concerning this clone: Its antigen is unidentified.

Study findings and constraints: CMV serostatus was the sole immune exposure information available. The investigators catalogued 160 or so TCR beta chains as cytomegalovirus-associated.

The chain carries TRBV6-1 and TRBJ2-5; D is unclear. This sequence was found in a man between 18 and 35 years old in good health and CMV-seronegative. Sequencing was done on a sample of PBMCs. CDR3 DNA: TGTGCCAGCAGTGAGTCTGCTGGGCAGCAAGAGACCCAGTACTTC. It encodes CASSESAGQQETQYF.